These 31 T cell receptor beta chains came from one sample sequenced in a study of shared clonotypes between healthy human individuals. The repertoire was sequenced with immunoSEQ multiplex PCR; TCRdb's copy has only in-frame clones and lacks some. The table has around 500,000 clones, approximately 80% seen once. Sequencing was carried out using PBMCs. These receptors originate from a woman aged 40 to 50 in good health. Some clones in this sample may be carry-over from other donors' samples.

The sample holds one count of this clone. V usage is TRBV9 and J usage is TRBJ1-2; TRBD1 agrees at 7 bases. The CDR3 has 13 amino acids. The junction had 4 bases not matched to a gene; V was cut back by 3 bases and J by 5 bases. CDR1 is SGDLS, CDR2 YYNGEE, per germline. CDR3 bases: TGTGCCAGCAGCGGGGACAGAGATTATGGCTACACCTTC. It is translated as CASSGDRDYGYTF.

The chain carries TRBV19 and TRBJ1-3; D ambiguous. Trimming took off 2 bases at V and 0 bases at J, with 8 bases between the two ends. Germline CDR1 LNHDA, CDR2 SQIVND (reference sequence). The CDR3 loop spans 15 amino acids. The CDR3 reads CASSITRSSGNTIYF. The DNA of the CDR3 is TGTGCCAGTAGTATAACGCGGTCCTCTGGAAACACCATATATTTT.

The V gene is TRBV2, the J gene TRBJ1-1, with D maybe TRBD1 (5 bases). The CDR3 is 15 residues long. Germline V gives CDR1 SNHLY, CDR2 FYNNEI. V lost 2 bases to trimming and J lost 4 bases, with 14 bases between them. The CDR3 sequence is CASSEIPGKVTEAFF. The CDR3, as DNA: TGTGCCAGCAGTGAAATCCCAGGGAAGGTCACTGAAGCTTTCTTT.

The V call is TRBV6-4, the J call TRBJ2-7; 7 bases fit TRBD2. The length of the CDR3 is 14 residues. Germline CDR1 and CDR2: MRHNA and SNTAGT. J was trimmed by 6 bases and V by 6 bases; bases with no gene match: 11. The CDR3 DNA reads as TGTGCCAGCAGCCCCGATGGCGGGAGTTTCGAGCAGTACTTC. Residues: CASSPDGGSFEQYF.

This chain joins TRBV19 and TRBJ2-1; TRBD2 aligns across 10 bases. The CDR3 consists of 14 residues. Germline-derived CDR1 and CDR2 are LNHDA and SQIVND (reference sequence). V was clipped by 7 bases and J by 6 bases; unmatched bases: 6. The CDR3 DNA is TGTGCCAGTAATTGGGTAGCGGGGGGCAATGAGCAGTTCTTC. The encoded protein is CASNWVAGGNEQFF.

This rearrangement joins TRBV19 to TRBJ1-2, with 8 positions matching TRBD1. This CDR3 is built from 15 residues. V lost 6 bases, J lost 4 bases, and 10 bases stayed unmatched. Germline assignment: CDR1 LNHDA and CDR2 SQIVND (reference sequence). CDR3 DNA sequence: TGTGCCAGTAGGGAAGGCCCGGACAGGGTCTATGGCTACACCTTC. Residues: CASREGPDRVYGYTF.

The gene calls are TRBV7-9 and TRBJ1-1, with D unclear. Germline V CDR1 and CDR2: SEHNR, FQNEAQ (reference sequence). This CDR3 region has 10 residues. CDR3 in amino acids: CAAAPTGAFF. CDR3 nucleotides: TGTGCAGCAGCTCCAACCGGGGCTTTCTTT.

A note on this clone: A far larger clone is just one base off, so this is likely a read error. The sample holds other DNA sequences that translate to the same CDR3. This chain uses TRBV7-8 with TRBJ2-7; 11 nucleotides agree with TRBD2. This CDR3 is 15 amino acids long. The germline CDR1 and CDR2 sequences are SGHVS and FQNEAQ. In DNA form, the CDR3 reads TGTGCTAGCAGCTCCCGGAGACTAGCGGGATACGAGCAGTACTTC. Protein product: CASSSRRLAGYEQYF.

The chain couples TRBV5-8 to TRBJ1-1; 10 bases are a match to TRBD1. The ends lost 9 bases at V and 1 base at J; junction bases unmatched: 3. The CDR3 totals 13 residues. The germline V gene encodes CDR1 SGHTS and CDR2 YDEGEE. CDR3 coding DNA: TGTGCCACGGGACAGGGGACGAACACTGAAGCTTTCTTT. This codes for CATGQGTNTEAFF.

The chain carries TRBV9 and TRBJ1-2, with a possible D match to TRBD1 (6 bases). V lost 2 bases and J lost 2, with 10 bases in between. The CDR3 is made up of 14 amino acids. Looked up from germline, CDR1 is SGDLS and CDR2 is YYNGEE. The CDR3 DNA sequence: TGTGCCAGCAGCGTCACGACAGGAAACTATGGCTACACCTTC. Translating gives CASSVTTGNYGYTF.

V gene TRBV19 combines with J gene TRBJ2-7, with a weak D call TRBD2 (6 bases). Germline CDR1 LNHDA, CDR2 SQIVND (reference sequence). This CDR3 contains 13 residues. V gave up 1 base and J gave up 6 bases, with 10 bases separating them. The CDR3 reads CASSIGDFSEQYF. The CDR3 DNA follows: TGTGCCAGTAGTATAGGGGACTTTAGCGAGCAGTACTTC.

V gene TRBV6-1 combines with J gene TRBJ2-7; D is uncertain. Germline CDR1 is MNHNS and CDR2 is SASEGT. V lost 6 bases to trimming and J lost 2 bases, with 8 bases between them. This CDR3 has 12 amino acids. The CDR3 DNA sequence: TGTGCCAGCAGCGGCGGCCCCTACGAGCAGTACTTC. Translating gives CASSGGPYEQYF.

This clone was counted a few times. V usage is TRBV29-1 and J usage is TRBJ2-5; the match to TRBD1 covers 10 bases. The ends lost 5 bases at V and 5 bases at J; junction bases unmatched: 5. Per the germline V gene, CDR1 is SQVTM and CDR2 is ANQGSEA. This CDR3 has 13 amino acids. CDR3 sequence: CSVSGTGAETQYF. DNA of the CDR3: TGCAGCGTTTCTGGGACAGGGGCGGAGACCCAGTACTTC.

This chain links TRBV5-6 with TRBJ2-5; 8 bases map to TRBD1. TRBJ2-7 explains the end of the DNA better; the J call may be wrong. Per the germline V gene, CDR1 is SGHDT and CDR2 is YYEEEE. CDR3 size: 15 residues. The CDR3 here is CASSSSGTGLYEQYF. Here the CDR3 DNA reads TGTGCCAGCAGCTCCTCCGGGACAGGCCTCTACGAGCAGTACTTC.

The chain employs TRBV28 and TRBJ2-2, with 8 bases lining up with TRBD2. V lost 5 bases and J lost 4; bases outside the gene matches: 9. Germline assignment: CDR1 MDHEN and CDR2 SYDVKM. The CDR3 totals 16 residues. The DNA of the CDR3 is TGTGCCAGCAGTAAGAGAACCGGGACTAGCACCGGGGAGCTGTTTTTT. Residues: CASSKRTGTSTGELFF.

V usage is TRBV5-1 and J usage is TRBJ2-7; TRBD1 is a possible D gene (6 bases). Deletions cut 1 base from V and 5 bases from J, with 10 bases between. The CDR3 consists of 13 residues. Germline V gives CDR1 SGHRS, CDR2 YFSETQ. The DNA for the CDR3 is TGCGCCAGCAGCTTGACAGGGTTAAACGAGCAGTACTTC. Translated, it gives CASSLTGLNEQYF. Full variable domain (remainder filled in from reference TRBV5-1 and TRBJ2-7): KAGVTQTPRYLIKTRGQQVTLSCSPISGHRSVSWYQQTPGQGLQFLFEYFSETQRNKGNFPGRFSGRQFSNSRSEMNVSTLELGDSALYLCASSLTGLNEQYFGPGTRLTVT.

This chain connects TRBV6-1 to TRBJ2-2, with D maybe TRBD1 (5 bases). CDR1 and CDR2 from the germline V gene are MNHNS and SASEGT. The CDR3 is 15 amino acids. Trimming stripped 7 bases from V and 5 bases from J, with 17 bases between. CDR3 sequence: CASTSGRVETGELFF. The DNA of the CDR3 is TGTGCCAGCACTTCGGGCAGGGTTGAAACCGGGGAGCTGTTTTTT.

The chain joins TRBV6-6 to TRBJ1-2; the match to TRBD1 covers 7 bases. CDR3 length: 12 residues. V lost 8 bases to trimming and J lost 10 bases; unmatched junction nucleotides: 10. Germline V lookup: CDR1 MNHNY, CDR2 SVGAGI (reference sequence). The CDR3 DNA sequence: TGTGCCAGCGTTAGGGGAGGGGGCCCCTACACCTTC. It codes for CASVRGGGPYTF.

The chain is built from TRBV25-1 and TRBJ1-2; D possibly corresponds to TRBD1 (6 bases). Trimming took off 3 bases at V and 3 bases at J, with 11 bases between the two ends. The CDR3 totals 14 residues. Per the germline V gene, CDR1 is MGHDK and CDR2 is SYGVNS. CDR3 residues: CASSDAGVYYGYTF. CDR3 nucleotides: TGTGCCAGCAGTGATGCAGGGGTGTACTATGGCTACACCTTC.

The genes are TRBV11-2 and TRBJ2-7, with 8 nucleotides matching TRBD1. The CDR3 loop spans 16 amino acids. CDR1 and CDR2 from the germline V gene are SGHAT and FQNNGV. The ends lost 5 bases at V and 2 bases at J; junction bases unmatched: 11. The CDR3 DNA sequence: TGTGCCAGCAGCCCGAACGGACAGGGAAGGACCTACGAGCAGTACTTC. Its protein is CASSPNGQGRTYEQYF.

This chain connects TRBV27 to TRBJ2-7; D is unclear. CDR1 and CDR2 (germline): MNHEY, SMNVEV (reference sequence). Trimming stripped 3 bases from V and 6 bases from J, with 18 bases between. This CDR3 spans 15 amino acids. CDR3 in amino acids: CASSFVASSLREQYF. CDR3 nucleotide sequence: TGTGCCAGCAGTTTCGTGGCCTCATCCCTCCGCGAGCAGTACTTC.

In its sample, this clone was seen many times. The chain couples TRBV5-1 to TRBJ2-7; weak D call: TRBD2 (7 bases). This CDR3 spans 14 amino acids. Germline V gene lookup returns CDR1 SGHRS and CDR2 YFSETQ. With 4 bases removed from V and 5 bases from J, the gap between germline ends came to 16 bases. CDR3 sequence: CASSIRGAGNEQYF. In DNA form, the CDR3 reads TGCGCCAGCAGCATCCGGGGGGCAGGGAACGAGCAGTACTTC.

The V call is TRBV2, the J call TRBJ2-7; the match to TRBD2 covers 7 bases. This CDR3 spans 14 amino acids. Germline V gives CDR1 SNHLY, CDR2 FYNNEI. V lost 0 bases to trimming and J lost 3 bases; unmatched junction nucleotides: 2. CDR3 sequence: CASSEAGGFYEQYF. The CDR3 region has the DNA TGTGCCAGCAGTGAAGCGGGAGGGTTCTACGAGCAGTACTTC.

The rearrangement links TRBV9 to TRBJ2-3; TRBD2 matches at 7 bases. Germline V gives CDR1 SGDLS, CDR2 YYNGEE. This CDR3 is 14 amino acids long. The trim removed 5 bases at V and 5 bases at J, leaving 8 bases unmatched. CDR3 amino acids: CASRARTRVDTQYF. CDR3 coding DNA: TGTGCCAGCAGGGCCCGGACTAGGGTAGATACGCAGTATTTT.

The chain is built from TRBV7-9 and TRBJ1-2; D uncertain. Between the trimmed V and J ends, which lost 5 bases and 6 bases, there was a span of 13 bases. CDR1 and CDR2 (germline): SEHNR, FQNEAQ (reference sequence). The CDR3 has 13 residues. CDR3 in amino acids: CASSLPTLDGYTF. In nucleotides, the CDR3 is TGTGCCAGCAGCCTCCCCACACTGGATGGCTACACCTTC.

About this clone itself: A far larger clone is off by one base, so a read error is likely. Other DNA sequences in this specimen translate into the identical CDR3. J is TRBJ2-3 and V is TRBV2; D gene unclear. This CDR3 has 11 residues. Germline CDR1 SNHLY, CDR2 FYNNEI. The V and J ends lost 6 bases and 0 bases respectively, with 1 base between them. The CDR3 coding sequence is TGTGCCAGCAGCAGCACAGATACGCAGTATTTT. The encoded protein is CASSSTDTQYF.

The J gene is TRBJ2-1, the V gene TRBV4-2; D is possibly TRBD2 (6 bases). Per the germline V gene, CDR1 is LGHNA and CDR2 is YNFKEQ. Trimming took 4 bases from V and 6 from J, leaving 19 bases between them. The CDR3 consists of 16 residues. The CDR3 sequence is CASSPQGLSSANEQFF. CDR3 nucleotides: TGTGCCAGCAGCCCCCAGGGACTGTCAAGCGCCAATGAGCAGTTCTTC.

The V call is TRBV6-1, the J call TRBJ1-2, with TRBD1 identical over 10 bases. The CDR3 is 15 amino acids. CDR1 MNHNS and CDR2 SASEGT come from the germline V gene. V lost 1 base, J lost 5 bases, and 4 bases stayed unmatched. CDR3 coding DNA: TGTGCCAGCAGTGAAGTAGGACAGGGGGTGTATGGCTACACCTTC. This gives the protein CASSEVGQGVYGYTF.

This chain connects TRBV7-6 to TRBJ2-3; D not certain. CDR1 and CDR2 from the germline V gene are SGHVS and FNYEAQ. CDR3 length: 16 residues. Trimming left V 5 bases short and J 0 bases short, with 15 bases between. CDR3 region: CASSLGPTSSTDTQYF. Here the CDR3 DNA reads TGTGCCAGCAGCCTTGGACCAACCTCTAGCACAGATACGCAGTATTTT.

CDR3 nucleotides: TGTGCCACCCTTGGCACCGACTACACCTTC. Translating gives CATLGTDYTF. The V call is TRBV10-3, the J call TRBJ1-2, with D hard to call. The germline CDR1 and CDR2 sequences are ENHRY and SYGVKD. This CDR3 contains 10 residues. Trimming removed 10 bases from V and 10 bases from J, with 13 bases in between.

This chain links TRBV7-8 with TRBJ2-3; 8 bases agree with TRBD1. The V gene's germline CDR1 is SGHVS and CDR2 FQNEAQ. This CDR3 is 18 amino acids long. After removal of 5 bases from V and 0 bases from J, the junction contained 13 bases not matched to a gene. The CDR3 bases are TGTGCCAGCAGCCCCGGGGGCAGGGGGCGAACTAGCACAGATACGCAGTATTTT. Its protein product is CASSPGGRGRTSTDTQYF.